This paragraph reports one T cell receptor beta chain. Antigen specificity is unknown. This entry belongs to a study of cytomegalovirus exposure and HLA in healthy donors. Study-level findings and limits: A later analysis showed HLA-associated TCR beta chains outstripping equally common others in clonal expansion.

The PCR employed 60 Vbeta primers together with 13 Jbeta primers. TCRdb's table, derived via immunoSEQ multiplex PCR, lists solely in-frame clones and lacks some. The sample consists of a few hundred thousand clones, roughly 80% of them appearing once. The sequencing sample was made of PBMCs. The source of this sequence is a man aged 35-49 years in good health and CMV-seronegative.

The CDR3 loop is CASSITAAREAFF. CDR3 sequence (DNA): TGTGCCAGCAGCATAACAGCCGCCAGGGAAGCTTTCTTT. The genes are TRBV7-9 and TRBJ1-1; D is unclear. Germline V gives CDR1 SEHNR, CDR2 FQNEAQ (reference sequence). The CDR3 is 13 residues long. Deletions cut 5 bases from V and 8 bases from J, with 15 bases between. The complete variable domain, with remaining parts taken from reference TRBV7-9 and TRBJ1-1, reads DTGVSQNPRHKITKRGQNVTFRCDPISEHNRLYWYRQTLGQGPEFLTYFQNEAQLEKSRLLSDRFSAERPKGSFSTLEIQRTEQGDSAMYLCASSITAAREAFFGQGTRLTVV.